The next 18 T cell receptor beta chains were all read from a single sample in a study of T cell responses to AZD1222 COVID-19 vaccine. The method was immunoSEQ multiplex PCR; TCRdb's version includes in-frame clones alone and lacks a portion of them. Of more than 150,000 clones listed, 85% to 95% are singletons. This specimen was peripheral blood, taken 28 days after the second AZD1222 dose. Receptor source: an adult who received the AZD1222 COVID-19 vaccine.

This rearrangement joins TRBV10-2 to TRBJ2-5, with 8 bases that match TRBD2. V gave up 5 bases and J gave up 5 bases; unmatched junction bases: 7. Germline CDR1 is WSHSY and CDR2 is SAAADI. CDR3 length: 14 amino acids. CDR3 DNA: TGCGCCAGCAGTTTTAGGCGGGAGGAGGAGACCCAGTACTTC. It encodes CASSFRREEETQYF.

The chain recombines TRBV19 with TRBJ2-2; D is perhaps TRBD1 or TRBD2 (5 bases each). There are 16 residues in the CDR3. V gave up 9 bases and J gave up 3 bases, with 20 bases separating them. Germline values: CDR1 LNHDA, CDR2 SQIVND (reference sequence). CDR3 DNA: TGTGCCAGCTACCGGGGCCCTTTTCGGGACACCGGGGAGCTGTTTTTT. Its translation: CASYRGPFRDTGELFF.

The CDR3 DNA reads TGTGCCAGCAGTGAAGCTTCGAGGTCGGATGGAAACACCATATATTTT. This sequence encodes CASSEASRSDGNTIYF. V is TRBV6-1 and J is TRBJ1-3; D unresolved. Germline loops: CDR1 MNHNS, CDR2 SASEGT. The length of the CDR3 is 16 residues. Trimming stripped 0 bases from V and 3 bases from J, with 12 bases between.

The chain carries TRBV7-2 and TRBJ2-1, with 7 bases fitting TRBD2. The length of the CDR3 is 15 residues. V gave up 1 base and J gave up 4 bases; unmatched junction bases: 4. From germline, CDR1 is SGHTA and CDR2 FQGNSA. As DNA, the CDR3 is TGTGCCAGCAGCTTAGATGGGGGGGAGTACAATGAGCAGTTCTTC. Encoded protein: CASSLDGGEYNEQFF.

The J gene is TRBJ2-7, the V gene TRBV28; D uncertain. Germline CDR1 is MDHEN and CDR2 is SYDVKM. V dropped 9 bases and J dropped 5 bases, with 20 bases sitting between them. The CDR3 runs 14 residues. CDR3 DNA: TGTGCCAGTTTCTCACACCCCGCGCCGAACGAGCAGTACTTC. Translation gives CASFSHPAPNEQYF. Full variable domain (rest looked up from reference TRBV28 and TRBJ2-7): DVKVTQSSRYLVKRTGEKVFLECVQDMDHENMFWYRQDPGLGLRLIYFSYDVKMKEKGDIPEGYSVSREKKERFSLILESASTNQTSMYLCASFSHPAPNEQYFGPGTRLTVT.

The V gene is TRBV6-2 or TRBV6-3, the J gene TRBJ2-7; D gene unclear. Trimming shortened V by 6 bases and J by 3 bases, and 6 bases separated the two germline ends. This CDR3 has 11 residues. CDR1 MNHEY and CDR2 SVGEGT come from the germline V gene. CDR3 bases: TGTGCCAGCAGCCGGCACTACGAGCAGTACTTC. Protein sequence: CASSRHYEQYF.

This clone has a single count. The V gene is TRBV28, the J gene TRBJ2-5, with 8 bases aligning to TRBD2. This CDR3 contains 14 residues. V shed 6 bases, J shed 1 base, and the junction held 4 bases outside the gene matches. Germline-derived CDR1 and CDR2 are MDHEN and SYDVKM. The CDR3 DNA reads TGTGCCAGCAGCAAACGGGGGGGCCAAGAGACCCAGTACTTC. Translated: CASSKRGGQETQYF.

The CDR3 bases are TGTGCCAGCAGCGGGACGGATATTTTCACCGGGGAGCTGTTTTTT. Amino acids: CASSGTDIFTGELFF. The J gene is TRBJ2-2, the V gene TRBV9, with D uncertain. The CDR3 is made up of 15 amino acids. Between the trimmed V and J ends, which lost 3 bases and 4 bases, there was a span of 13 bases. Germline lookup yields CDR1 SGDLS and CDR2 YYNGEE.

CDR3 sequence reads: CASSLNGVGYTF. For the CDR3, the DNA is TGTGCCAGCAGCTTAAATGGGGTCGGCTACACCTTC. The V gene is TRBV7-2, the J gene TRBJ1-2; D is ambiguous. The CDR3 consists of 12 residues. The germline gives CDR1 SGHTA, CDR2 FQGNSA. The V end was cut by 2 bases, the J end by 8 bases, with 9 bases between.

This chain links TRBV19 with TRBJ1-5; D perhaps matches TRBD1 (6 bases). CDR3 length equals 14 residues. Germline CDR1 reads LNHDA; CDR2 reads SQIVND (reference sequence). The germline V and J ends were trimmed by 4 bases and 6 bases, with 13 bases remaining between them. CDR3 in DNA: TGTGCCAGTAGTACACAGGGTAACGGTCAGCCCCAGCATTTT. Translation: CASSTQGNGQPQHF.

This clone was picked up one time. The chain has TRBV7-9 and TRBJ2-4, with 9 bases identical to TRBD1. The CDR3 length is 16 residues. J lost 0 bases, V lost 1 base, and 1 base had no gene match. Germline lookup yields CDR1 SEHNR and CDR2 FQNEAQ (reference sequence). The CDR3 region is CASSLGTGAAKNIQYF. CDR3 bases: TGTGCCAGCAGCTTAGGGACAGGGGCAGCCAAAAACATTCAGTACTTC.

The chain has TRBV6-5 and TRBJ2-2; 9 bases are a match to TRBD1. Germline CDR1 MNHEY, CDR2 SVGAGI. The CDR3 runs to 14 residues. V lost 6 bases and J lost 6; bases outside the gene matches: 5. CDR3 region: CASRRGTGSGELFF. The CDR3 nucleotides are TGTGCCAGCAGACGCGGGACAGGGTCCGGGGAGCTGTTTTTT.

CDR3 bases: TGTGCCAGCAGCTTAGATTGGGGGACCTACACTGAAGCTTTCTTT. It yields the protein CASSLDWGTYTEAFF. The chain carries TRBV7-9 and TRBJ1-1; TRBD1 is a possible D gene (5 bases). The germline CDR1 and CDR2 sequences are SEHNR and FQNEAQ (reference sequence). V shed 1 base and J shed 3 bases, with 12 bases lying between them. The CDR3 has 15 amino acids.

The chain employs TRBV5-6 and TRBJ1-6; 7 bases align to TRBD1. V was clipped by 4 bases and J by 7 bases; unmatched bases: 8. The length of the CDR3 is 15 residues. Germline CDR1 SGHDT, CDR2 YYEEEE. Here the CDR3 reads CASSAGTAKNSPLHF. For the CDR3, the DNA is TGTGCCAGCAGCGCCGGGACAGCTAAGAATTCACCCCTCCACTTT. Full variable domain (rest looked up from reference TRBV5-6 and TRBJ1-6): DAGVTQSPTHLIKTRGQQVTLRCSPKSGHDTVSWYQQALGQGPQFIFQYYEEEERQRGNFPDRFSGHQFPNYSSELNVNALLLGDSALYLCASSAGTAKNSPLHFGNGTRLTVT.

Details on this clone: This sample also contains other DNA sequences that code for the same CDR3. The rearrangement joins TRBV2 to TRBJ1-1, with 8 bases that match TRBD1. Trimming at V came to 5 bases and at J to 1 base, leaving 3 bases not matched to a gene. Germline V gene data show CDR1 as SNHLY and CDR2 as FYNNEI. The CDR3 consists of 14 residues. CDR3 DNA sequence: TGTGCCAGCAGTAAAGGACAGGGGAACACTGAAGCTTTCTTT. This translates into CASSKGQGNTEAFF.

Details on this clone: Sequence at one end of the junction differs from germline and may be a read error. CDR3 in amino acids: CAWSVLGAALYDYTF. CDR3 nucleotide sequence: TGTGCCTGGAGTGTACTGGGGGCAGCGCTCTATGACTACACCTTC. The V gene is TRBV30, the J gene TRBJ1-2; D might be TRBD1 (6 bases). The CDR3 is made up of 15 amino acids. Germline V gives CDR1 GTSNPN, CDR2 SVGIG (reference sequence).

This clone appeared a few times. The gene calls are TRBV2 and TRBJ1-2, with TRBD1 matching 7 bases. Losses at the gene ends were 7 bases for V and 1 base for J; bases not matched to a gene: 6. The CDR3 is 14 amino acids. Germline values: CDR1 SNHLY, CDR2 FYNNEI. The CDR3, as DNA: TGTGCCAGCATCATAACAGGGGTTAACTATGGCTACACCTTC. This gives the protein CASIITGVNYGYTF. Based on the CDR3 plus reference TRBV2 and TRBJ1-2, the full variable domain is EPEVTQTPSHQVTQMGQEVILRCVPISNHLYFYWYRQILGQKVEFLVSFYNNEISEKSEIFDDQFSVERPDGSNFTLKIRSTKLEDSAMYFCASIITGVNYGYTFGSGTRLTVV.

This clone came up a few times. The chain recombines TRBV7-3 with TRBJ2-1, with 7 bases that match TRBD2. The germline gives CDR1 SGHTA, CDR2 FQGTGA. The V gene end was trimmed by 5 bases and the J gene end by 4 bases; junction bases not matched to a gene: 8. This CDR3 spans 15 amino acids. Here the CDR3 DNA reads TGTGCCAGCAGCCTCTCCGCGGGGGAGTACAATGAGCAGTTCTTC. Its translation: CASSLSAGEYNEQFF.